The sequence of this TCR beta chain was determined in a study of T-cell memory formation after mild COVID-19. The wider study: Among the donors, TCR clusters were largely specific to each donor.

Whole-study results and caveats: Clones that contracted clustered mainly in CM and EM if CD4+ and in EMRA if CD8+. Second-wave clones reaching peak frequency on day 37 lacked confirmed SARS-CoV-2 specificity.

Using constant-segment primers, 5'RACE produced TCR alpha and TCR beta cDNA libraries carrying sample barcodes and UMIs. TCRdb passed the 5' RACE reads through MiXCR, listing each CDR3 protein once. The table includes 210,000 or so distinct CDR3 sequences, around 19% detected once. The germline V and J ends were trimmed by 8 bases and 6 bases, with 10 bases remaining between them. CDR1 SNHLY and CDR2 FYNNEI come from the germline V gene. The CDR3 spans 12 residues. The sample holds a few counts of this clonotype. What it binds is not known. The TCR originated in an adult woman who had mild COVID-19 (a few samples of this study predate the infection). Cell type and time point are not known. The specimen was PBMCs or a T cell subset sorted from them (not recorded which). The V call is TRBV2, the J call TRBJ2-2, with a tentative D call TRBD1 (5 bases). CDR3 sequence: CASGTGPGELFF. The CDR3 DNA is TGTGCCAGCGGAACAGGTCCCGGGGAGCTGTTTTTT.